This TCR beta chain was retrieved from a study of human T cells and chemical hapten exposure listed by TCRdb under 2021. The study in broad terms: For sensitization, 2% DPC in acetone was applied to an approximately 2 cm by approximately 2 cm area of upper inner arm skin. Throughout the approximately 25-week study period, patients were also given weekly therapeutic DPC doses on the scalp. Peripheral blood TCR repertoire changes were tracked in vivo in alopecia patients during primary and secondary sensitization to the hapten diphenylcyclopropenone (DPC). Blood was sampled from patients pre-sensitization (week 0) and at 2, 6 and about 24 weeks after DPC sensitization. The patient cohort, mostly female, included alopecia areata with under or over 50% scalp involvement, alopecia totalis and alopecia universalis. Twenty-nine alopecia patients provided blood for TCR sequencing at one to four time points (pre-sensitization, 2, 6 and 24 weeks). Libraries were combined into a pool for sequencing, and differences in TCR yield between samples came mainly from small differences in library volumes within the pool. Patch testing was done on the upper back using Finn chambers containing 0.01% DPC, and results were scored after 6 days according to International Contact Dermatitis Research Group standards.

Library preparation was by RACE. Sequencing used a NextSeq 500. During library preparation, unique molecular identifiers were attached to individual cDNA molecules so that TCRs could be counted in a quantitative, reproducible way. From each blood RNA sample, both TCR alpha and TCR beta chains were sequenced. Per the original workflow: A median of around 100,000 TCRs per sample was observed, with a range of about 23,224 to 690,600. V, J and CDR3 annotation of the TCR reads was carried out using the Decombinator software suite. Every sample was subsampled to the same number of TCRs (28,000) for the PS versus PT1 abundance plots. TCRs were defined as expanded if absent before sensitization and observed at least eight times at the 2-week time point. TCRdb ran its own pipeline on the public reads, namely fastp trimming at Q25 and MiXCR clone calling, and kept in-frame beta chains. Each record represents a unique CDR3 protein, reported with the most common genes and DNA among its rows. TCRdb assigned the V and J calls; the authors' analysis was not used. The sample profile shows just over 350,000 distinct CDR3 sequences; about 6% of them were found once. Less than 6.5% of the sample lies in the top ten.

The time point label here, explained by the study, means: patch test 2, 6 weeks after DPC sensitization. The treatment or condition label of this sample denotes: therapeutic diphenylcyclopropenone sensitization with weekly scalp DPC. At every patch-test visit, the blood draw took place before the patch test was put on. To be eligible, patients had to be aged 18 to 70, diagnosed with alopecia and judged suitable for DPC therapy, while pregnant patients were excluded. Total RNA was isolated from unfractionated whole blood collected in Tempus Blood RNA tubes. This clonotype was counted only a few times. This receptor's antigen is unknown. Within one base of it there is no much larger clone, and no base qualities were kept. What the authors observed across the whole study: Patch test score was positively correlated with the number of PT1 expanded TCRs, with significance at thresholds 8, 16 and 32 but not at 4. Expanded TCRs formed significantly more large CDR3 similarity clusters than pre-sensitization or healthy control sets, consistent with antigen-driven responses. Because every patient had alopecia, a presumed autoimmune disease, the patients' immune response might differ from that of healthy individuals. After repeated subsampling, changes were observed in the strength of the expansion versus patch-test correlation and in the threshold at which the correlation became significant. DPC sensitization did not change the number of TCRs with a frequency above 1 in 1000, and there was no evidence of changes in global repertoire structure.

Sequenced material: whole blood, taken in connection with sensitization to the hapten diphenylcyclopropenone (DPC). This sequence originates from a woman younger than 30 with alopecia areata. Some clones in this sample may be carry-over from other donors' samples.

The nucleotide sequence is TGCGCCAGCAGCCAAGAGCCGGGACAGGGCGGGGAGCAGTACTTC. The resulting protein is CASSQEPGQGGEQYF. The rearrangement combines TRBV4-1 with TRBJ2-7, with TRBD1 matching 9 junction bases. The germline V gene supplies CDR1 MGHRA and CDR2 YSYEKL. V is trimmed back by 0 bases and J by 7 bases, and the junction contains 7 bases that no gene match accounts for. From cysteine to phenylalanine, the CDR3 is 15 amino acids long. The kept DNA is CDR3 alone, 45 bases in frame from the first base.